This note documents a single T cell receptor (beta chain) sequence. V gave up 5 bases and J gave up 1 base, with 14 bases separating them. The CDR3 length is 16 residues. The V gene's germline CDR1 is SEHNR and CDR2 FQNEAQ (reference sequence). Reverse transcription of extracted RNA yielded cDNA, which provided the sequencing template. The method was immunoSEQ multiplex PCR; TCRdb's version includes in-frame clones alone and lacks a portion of them. Of fewer than 150,000 clones in the sample, about four fifths are singletons; the top ten hold 25%. This record belongs to a study of CD8+ T cells in alopecia areata. The treatment denotes: oral pan-JAK inhibitor, 5-10 mg twice daily.

The sequencing here drew on CD8+ T cells sorted from blood, taken at week 4, from a patient treated with tofacitinib. The chain links TRBV7-9 to TRBJ2-2; D is ambiguous. The TCR sequence derives from a human donor with alopecia areata. The CDR3 sequence is CASSPMGSENTGELFF. CDR3 nucleotide sequence: TGTGCCAGCAGCCCCATGGGCAGTGAGAACACCGGGGAGCTGTTTTTT.